This T cell receptor beta chain was identified during a study of blood T cell repertoires in COVID-19. Study background: T cells, B-cell-depleted T cells, or PBMCs supplied cDNA or gDNA.

How the authors handled the data: Estimated nucleated cell counts came from reference gene primer amplification. The repertoire was sequenced with immunoSEQ multiplex PCR; TCRdb's copy has only in-frame clones and lacks some. V and J calls and clone size come straight from that table; D and trimming were deduced from the DNA. The sample has around 260,000 clones, around nine tenths seen once; the top ten hold 0.94%. The V gene end was trimmed by 6 bases and the J gene end by 10 bases; junction bases not matched to a gene: 2. CDR3 length: 11 residues. Germline-derived CDR1 and CDR2 are LNHDA and SQIVND (reference sequence).

Sequenced material: peripheral blood. The clonotype was recovered from a woman in her thirties or forties who had recovered from COVID-19. The rearrangement uses TRBV19 and TRBJ1-5; 8 bases line up with TRBD1. The chain's CDR3 is CASSPGGPQHF. The CDR3, as DNA: TGTGCCAGTAGCCCAGGGGGCCCCCAGCATTTT. Drawing the rest from reference TRBV19 and TRBJ1-5, the complete variable domain is DGGITQSPKYLFRKEGQNVTLSCEQNLNHDAMYWYRQDPGQGLRLIYYSQIVNDFQKGDIAEGYSVSREKKESFPLTVTSAQKNPTAFYLCASSPGGPQHFGDGTRLSIL.